Detailed here is one T cell receptor beta chain. What it binds is not known. TCRdb reanalysed the 5' RACE reads using MiXCR and keeps one entry per CDR3 protein. Here the sample spans hundreds of thousands of distinct CDR3 sequences, approximately 18% being singletons. Trimming removed 4 bases from V and 1 base from J; junction bases left unmatched: 4. CDR3 length: 16 amino acids. CDR1 MNHEY and CDR2 SVGAGI come from the germline V gene. This sample stems from a study of T cells after yellow fever vaccination. General study results and limits: Sorted repertoires could include abundant contaminating clonotypes from bulk cells. Once the booster was given, most primary-vaccination clones reappeared, at about 95% for CD4 and more than 85% for CD8. The secondary response was weaker but peaked faster, day 5 versus 15. Clonotypes shared by both compartments, CD4 and CD8, made up a small share.

Sample: PBMCs, taken before the yellow fever booster vaccination. The rearrangement joins TRBV6-5 to TRBJ2-3; 11 nucleotides match TRBD2. This receptor was taken from a man aged 18-30 years who received the YFV17D yellow fever vaccine. This CDR3 reads CASSLLAGERTDTQYF. The CDR3 DNA is TGTGCCAGCAGTTTACTAGCGGGGGAACGCACAGATACGCAGTATTTT.